The rows below give T cell receptor beta chains drawn from one sample of a study of cytomegalovirus exposure and HLA in healthy donors. The repertoire was sequenced with immunoSEQ multiplex PCR; TCRdb's copy has only in-frame clones and lacks some. This sample's clone table lists some 110,000 clones. The sample taken for sequencing was PBMCs. These receptors were taken from a middle-aged man in good health and CMV-seropositive. Both conserved end residues are part of each CDR3. The D gene is left open where the match is weak.

TRBD1,TRBJ1-5,TRBV27,TGTGCCAGCAGCAGGACAGGGCCAGGTCAGCCCCAGCATTTT,CASSRTGPGQPQHF
TRBD2,TRBJ2-2,TRBV6-5,TGTGCCAGCAGTTACTCCACTAGCGCCACCGGGGAGCTGTTTTTT,CASSYSTSATGELFF
TRBD1,TRBJ1-2,TRBV29-1,TGCAGCGTAGGAGCCGGGACAGACTATGGCTACACCTTC,CSVGAGTDYGYTF
NA,TRBJ1-3,TRBV5-8,TGTGCCAGCAGCCCTGATGCGGGGTCTGGAAACACCATATATTTT,CASSPDAGSGNTIYF
NA,TRBJ2-5,TRBV5-1,TGCGCCAGCAGCTTAGCGGAAGAGACCCAGTACTTC,CASSLAEETQYF
TRBD1,TRBJ1-1,TRBV6-5,TGTGCCAGCAGGGGGACAGGGAGCAGTGAAGCTTTCTTT,CASRGTGSSEAFF
NA,TRBJ1-5,TRBV27,TGTGCCAGCAGTCCGCGTTTCACGTACCCCTTTAGCAATCAGCCCCAGCATTTT,CASSPRFTYPFSNQPQHF
NA,TRBJ2-1,TRBV5-6,TGTGCCAGCAGCTTGGGGCAGGGGAATGAGCAGTTCTTC,CASSLGQGNEQFF
TRBD1,TRBJ2-1,TRBV15,TGTGCCACCAGCAGAGACAGTATGTGGACAGGGATCTTGGACAATGAGCAGTTCTTC,CATSRDSMWTGILDNEQFF
NA,TRBJ1-5,TRBV2,TGTGCCAGCAGGGCCACAGACACGGGGGGCAATCAGCCCCAGCATTTT,CASRATDTGGNQPQHF
TRBD1,TRBJ2-7,TRBV5-1,TGCGCCAGCAGCTTGGGGGACAGCCAAACTTACGAGCAGTACTTC,CASSLGDSQTYEQYF
TRBD2,TRBJ2-5,TRBV7-9,TGTGCCAGCAGCTTAACGGCGGGAGAAGCAGAGACCCAGTACTTC,CASSLTAGEAETQYF
NA,TRBJ1-5,TRBV6-6,TGTGCCAGCCGGACAGAATCTACCCAAAGGGGTCAGCCCCAGCATTTT,CASRTESTQRGQPQHF
TRBD2,TRBJ2-7,TRBV10-3,TGTGCCATCAGACTAGCGGCCACCTACGAGCAGTACTTC,CAIRLAATYEQYF
TRBD1,TRBJ2-2,TRBV28,TGTGCCAGCCTAGACAGGGAGAACACCGGGGAGCTGTTTTTT,CASLDRENTGELFF
TRBD2,TRBJ2-7,TRBV2,TGTGCCAGCCTCGAGGAGGGACTAATCAGCGAGCAGTACTTC,CASLEEGLISEQYF
NA,TRBJ2-7,TRBV27,TGTGCCAGCAGTTTCCAGGGGGGCTACGAGCAGTACTTC,CASSFQGGYEQYF
NA,TRBJ2-3,TRBV19,TGTGCCAGTAGTATTCAGGTAGCGCTGACAGATACGCAGTATTTT,CASSIQVALTDTQYF
TRBD2,TRBJ2-1,TRBV6-5,TGTGCCAGCTTCACCCTAGCGGGTGCCTACAATGAGCAGTTCTTC,CASFTLAGAYNEQFF
NA,TRBJ2-4,TRBV6-5,TGTGCCAGCAGTTCATACGCCGACAGACGAAACATTCAGTACTTC,CASSSYADRRNIQYF
NA,TRBJ2-3,TRBV25-1,TGTGCCAGCAGTGAACGCCCCACGCGCCGTAGCACAGATACGCAGTATTTT,CASSERPTRRSTDTQYF
TRBD1,TRBJ1-6,TRBV4-2,TGTGCCAGCAGCCAAGTGAGGCTGGTTACAGGGGTAGGGTCACCCCTCCACTTT,CASSQVRLVTGVGSPLHF
TRBD1,TRBJ1-2,TRBV2,TGTCCCAGCAGCCCGACAGGGCGATATGGCTACACCTTC,CPSSPTGRYGYTF
NA,TRBJ1-2,TRBV11-2,TGTGCCAGCAGCTCCGGGGGAAATGGCTACACCTTC,CASSSGGNGYTF
TRBD2,TRBJ2-7,TRBV5-4,TGTGCCAGCAGCTCTCCTAGCGGGAGAATGAACGAGCAGTACTTC,CASSSPSGRMNEQYF
NA,TRBJ1-3,TRBV7-6,TGTGCCAGCAGCTTAATCTCAGGGGGAAACACCATATATTTT,CASSLISGGNTIYF
NA,TRBJ1-4,TRBV27,TGTGCCAGCAGTCAAGGCGAGCGGCGCTCAACTAATGAAAAACTGTTTTTT,CASSQGERRSTNEKLFF
NA,TRBJ2-7,TRBV18,TGTGCCAGCTCACCCCAGGGGAGCTCCTACGAGCAGTACTTC,CASSPQGSSYEQYF